The sequence of this T cell receptor beta chain was determined in a study of vaccination effects on CD4 cells after COVID-19. Study results and caveats: Whether induced by infection or by vaccine, clones showed marked clonal contraction late after vaccination.

As for this clone: Its antigen is currently unknown.

Some clones are missing from TCRdb's copy, which holds only in-frame ones; the method was immunoSEQ multiplex PCR. This table has approximately 68,000 clones, 60% to 85% appearing once. CD4+ T cells specific for antigen were expanded with viral peptide pools by the ViraFEST assay before sequencing. Scientists isolated CD4+ T cells after a roughly 10-day culture period ended. Nucleocapsid antibody tests were negative, and the vaccine recipients had no prior SARS-CoV-2 infection. Around 2.2 million PBMC were seeded per well and grown in the presence of about 10 IU/ml IL-2 and around 11 ug/ml peptides. The ends lost 1 base at V and 4 bases at J; junction bases unmatched: 9. Germline V gene lookup returns CDR1 LGHDT and CDR2 YNNKEL (reference sequence). The CDR3 consists of 16 residues.

V is TRBV3-1 (or the pseudogene TRBV3-2) and J is TRBJ1-2; 7 bases align to TRBD1. Material: CD4+ T cells from PBMCs cultured with SARS-CoV-2 spike peptides, obtained before COVID-19 vaccination. The TCR was taken from a human donor who received a COVID-19 vaccine. CDR3 in DNA: TGTGCCAGCAGCCAAGCCCGGGGACAGTTCCTCTATGGCTACACCTTC. This sequence encodes CASSQARGQFLYGYTF.